This entry lists 21 T cell receptor beta chains sequenced from one sample in a study of blood T cells in healthy people across ages. Then a second PCR, running roughly 7 to 11 cycles, was carried out with a sample-barcoded 5' primer and a J-beta primer mix. TCRdb redid the calling of the 5' RACE reads with MiXCR, one entry per CDR3 protein. The profile covers some 920,000 distinct CDR3 sequences, with 51% appearing a single time and around 21% taken by the ten largest. Sequencing was carried out using blood. These receptors were obtained from a woman in her sixties or seventies in good health.

The rearrangement links TRBV20-1 to TRBJ2-1, with D perhaps TRBD2 (7 bases). Between the trimmed V and J ends, which lost 2 bases and 5 bases, there was a span of 16 bases. This CDR3 spans 15 amino acids. CDR1 DFQATT and CDR2 SNEGSKA come from the germline V gene (reference sequence). CDR3 region: CSARKGGGINNEQFF. CDR3 DNA sequence: TGCAGTGCTAGAAAAGGGGGAGGGATAAACAATGAGCAGTTCTTC.

The genes are TRBV20-1 and TRBJ2-5, with D possibly matching TRBD2 (5 bases). The length of the CDR3 is 12 residues. V lost 1 base to trimming and J lost 4 bases, with 7 bases between them. In germline, CDR1 is DFQATT, CDR2 SNEGSKA (reference sequence). This chain's CDR3 is CSARVAGETQYF. In DNA, the CDR3 is TGCAGTGCTAGAGTGGCGGGAGAGACCCAGTACTTC.

This sequence joins TRBV6-6 and TRBJ1-1; D uncertain. Trimming stripped 4 bases from V and 1 base from J, with 19 bases between. From germline, CDR1 is MNHNY and CDR2 SVGAGI (reference sequence). The CDR3 loop spans 17 amino acids. This CDR3 reads CASSFSGRSRGNTEAFF. Written as DNA, the CDR3 is TGTGCCAGCAGTTTCTCGGGCAGGTCGCGGGGGAACACTGAAGCTTTCTTT.

V gene TRBV24-1 combines with J gene TRBJ2-1, with 10 bases matching TRBD2. The trim removed 5 bases at V and 10 bases at J, leaving 16 bases unmatched. Germline V gene lookup returns CDR1 KGHDR and CDR2 SFDVKD. The CDR3 is 17 residues long. The DNA of the CDR3 is TGTGCCACCAGTGTCCCCGGCGGCCGACTAGCGGGTGGAGAGCAGTTCTTC. Translating it yields CATSVPGGRLAGGEQFF.

This clonotype has only a few counts. J is TRBJ2-5 and V is TRBV12-3 or TRBV12-4; a possible D gene is TRBD1 (6 bases). CDR3 length equals 15 residues. With 5 bases removed from V and 6 bases from J, the gap between germline ends came to 19 bases. CDR3 in DNA: TGTGCCAGCAGTCGGGCAGGGGCCCGGATCCAGACCCAGTACTTC. Translating it yields CASSRAGARIQTQYF.

The chain couples TRBV10-3 to TRBJ2-7, with D possibly TRBD2 on 5 matching bases. Trimming took 3 bases from V and 1 from J, leaving 10 bases between them. There are 14 residues in the CDR3. Germline CDR1 reads ENHRY; CDR2 reads SYGVKD. For the CDR3, the DNA is TGTGCCATCAGTGACTGGACGGGGTCCTACGAGCAGTACTTC. Encoded protein: CAISDWTGSYEQYF.

V and J are TRBV2 and TRBJ2-7; 7 bases are shared with TRBD2. This CDR3 contains 12 residues. Germline V gene data show CDR1 as SNHLY and CDR2 as FYNNEI. V was pared by 8 bases and J by 5 bases, with 6 bases of the junction left unmatched. The CDR3 DNA reads TGTGCCAGCTCTTGGACTAGGGACGAGCAGTACTTC. Protein product: CASSWTRDEQYF.

This chain links TRBV20-1 with TRBJ1-2, with a weak D call TRBD1 (6 bases). This CDR3 is built from 16 residues. Germline values: CDR1 DFQATT, CDR2 SNEGSKA (reference sequence). The ends were cut back, 3 bases at V and 0 bases at J, with 17 bases in the middle. The CDR3 DNA is TGCAGTGCTAGGGAGATTGGGGGCATAGCTAACTATGGCTACACCTTC. Its translation is CSAREIGGIANYGYTF.

The gene calls are TRBV6-4 and TRBJ2-1; tentative D call: TRBD2 (5 bases). Germline V gives CDR1 MRHNA, CDR2 SNTAGT. The CDR3 totals 15 residues. Trimming cost V 4 bases and J 2 bases, with 12 bases left between them. CDR3 loop: CASSAGAEPYNEQFF. CDR3 DNA: TGTGCCAGCAGTGCTGGAGCGGAGCCCTACAATGAGCAGTTCTTC.

The V call is TRBV2, the J call TRBJ1-1; D is unclear. Germline assignment: CDR1 SNHLY and CDR2 FYNNEI. V was trimmed by 7 bases and J by 8 bases, leaving 8 bases between them. CDR3 length: 10 residues. The CDR3 DNA reads TGTGCCAGCACCCTAACCGAAGCTTTCTTT. This translates into CASTLTEAFF.

The J gene is TRBJ1-1, the V gene TRBV6-2 or TRBV6-3, with D hard to call. This CDR3 is 12 amino acids long. The germline V gene encodes CDR1 MNHEY and CDR2 SVGEGT. Trimming took 7 bases from V and 1 from J, leaving 7 bases between them. The CDR3 here is CASKAGNTEAFF. The CDR3 nucleotides are TGTGCCAGCAAGGCAGGGAACACTGAAGCTTTCTTT.

The V and J genes are TRBV24-1 and TRBJ1-4, with D possibly TRBD1 on 6 matching bases. The CDR3 is 14 residues long. V shed 5 bases and J shed 8 bases, with 14 bases lying between them. Germline V CDR1 and CDR2: KGHDR, SFDVKD. CDR3 coding DNA: TGTGCCACCAGTGGAGGGGGTCGGGGAGAAAAACTGTTTTTT. Encoded protein: CATSGGGRGEKLFF.

This clonotype has a handful of counts. The gene calls are TRBV5-1 and TRBJ2-1; 10 bases are a match to TRBD2. V was clipped by 5 bases and J by 6 bases; unmatched bases: 8. Germline loops: CDR1 SGHRS, CDR2 YFSETQ. CDR3 length: 15 amino acids. The CDR3 loop reads CASSYLAGAGNEQFF. CDR3 DNA sequence: TGCGCCAGCAGTTATCTAGCGGGAGCGGGCAATGAGCAGTTCTTC.

This clonotype turned up a few times. The chain joins TRBV4-1 to TRBJ1-2; 8 nucleotides agree with TRBD1. There are 17 residues in the CDR3. In germline, CDR1 is MGHRA, CDR2 YSYEKL. The V and J ends lost 3 bases and 2 bases, in that order; junction bases with no gene match: 11. The CDR3 reads CASSHLPGGAKNYGYTF. In DNA form, the CDR3 reads TGCGCCAGCAGCCACCTCCCAGGGGGCGCTAAGAACTATGGCTACACCTTC.

The chain carries TRBV14 and TRBJ2-5, with D hard to call. The end of the DNA is better explained by TRBJ2-7, so the J call may be wrong. Germline V gene data show CDR1 as SGHDN and CDR2 as FVKESK. There are 14 residues in the CDR3. The CDR3 spells CASSHGRSTYEQYF. In DNA form, the CDR3 reads TGTGCCAGCAGCCACGGCAGGTCTACCTACGAGCAGTACTTC.

V usage is TRBV29-1 and J usage is TRBJ2-4; D is uncertain. V gave up 4 bases and J gave up 0 bases, with 10 bases separating them. The CDR3 extends over 14 amino acids. The germline gives CDR1 SQVTM, CDR2 ANQGSEA. The chain's CDR3 is CSVVGSGAKNIQYF. The CDR3 nucleotides are TGCAGCGTTGTCGGAAGTGGAGCCAAAAACATTCAGTACTTC.

This chain uses TRBV28 with TRBJ2-7; the D gene is possibly TRBD1 (5 bases). The length of the CDR3 is 14 residues. Trimming removed 5 bases at V and 2 bases at J, with 13 bases between. Germline V gene lookup returns CDR1 MDHEN and CDR2 SYDVKM. The CDR3 protein is CASSTADRAYEQYF. Here the CDR3 DNA reads TGTGCCAGCAGTACGGCTGACAGAGCCTACGAGCAGTACTTC. Filled out from reference TRBV28 and TRBJ2-7, the complete variable domain reads DVKVTQSSRYLVKRTGEKVFLECVQDMDHENMFWYRQDPGLGLRLIYFSYDVKMKEKGDIPEGYSVSREKKERFSLILESASTNQTSMYLCASSTADRAYEQYFGPGTRLTVT.

The CDR3 loop reads CASSLESSGRIGDEQYF. The CDR3 region has the DNA TGCGCCAGCAGCTTGGAATCTAGCGGGAGGATCGGCGACGAGCAGTACTTC. The J gene is TRBJ2-7, the V gene TRBV5-1; 11 bases are a match to TRBD2. Trimming at V came to 0 bases and at J to 5 bases, leaving 10 bases not matched to a gene. This CDR3 has 17 residues. CDR1 SGHRS and CDR2 YFSETQ come from the germline V gene.

About this clonotype itself: One end of the junction does not line up with germline, which may come from a read error. This chain links TRBV24-1 with TRBJ2-1; either TRBD1 or TRBD2 may fit D (5 bases each). This CDR3 spans 16 amino acids. Germline-derived CDR1 and CDR2 are KGHDR and SFDVKD. The CDR3 coding sequence is TGTGCCACCGGTGATCAAACCGGGGCCAACTACAATGAGCAGTTCTTC. Translation gives CATGDQTGANYNEQFF.

As DNA, the CDR3 is TGCGCCAGCCGAGGGTCGGGGACAGGGCGGGAGACCCAGTACTTC. Translating it yields CASRGSGTGRETQYF. The rearrangement joins TRBV5-1 to TRBJ2-5; 9 bases line up with TRBD1. Germline CDR1 reads SGHRS; CDR2 reads YFSETQ. The CDR3 has 15 residues. Unmatched junction bases numbered 12, after V lost 7 bases and J lost 5 bases. The full variable domain, rest sourced from reference TRBV5-1 and TRBJ2-5, is KAGVTQTPRYLIKTRGQQVTLSCSPISGHRSVSWYQQTPGQGLQFLFEYFSETQRNKGNFPGRFSGRQFSNSRSEMNVSTLELGDSALYLCASRGSGTGRETQYFGPGTRLLVL.

This clonotype was counted a few times. The V gene is TRBV20-1, the J gene TRBJ2-1, with 7 bases identical to TRBD2. The length of the CDR3 is 15 residues. Unmatched junction bases numbered 12, after V lost 6 bases and J lost 4 bases. Germline V lookup: CDR1 DFQATT, CDR2 SNEGSKA (reference sequence). CDR3 in amino acids: CSAKRAGLPYNEQFF. The CDR3 DNA reads as TGCAGTGCCAAAAGGGCGGGACTACCATACAATGAGCAGTTCTTC.